These T cell receptor beta chains were read from a single sample in a study of T cell repertoires in cytomegalovirus infection. TCRdb processed the reads anew with MiXCR; each CDR3 protein has one entry. The table shows 150,000 to 200,000 distinct CDR3 sequences, with roughly 27% occurring only once. The sequencing input was PBMCs. These TCRs come from a human donor in good health (CMV status not recorded). Some clones in this sample may be carry-over from other donors' samples. CDR3s include the opening cysteine and the closing phenylalanine or tryptophan. A D gene is named only where the DNA matches it firmly.

TRBV12-5	TRBJ1-1	.	CASGLDMNTEAFF
TRBV5-5	TRBJ1-4	.	CASSLSGAVNEKLFF
TRBV10-3	TRBJ1-6	.	CAISRAVEGSYNSPLHF
TRBV4-3	TRBJ1-1	TRBD1	CASREDRGATEAFF
TRBV12-3/TRBV12-4	TRBJ2-5	TRBD2	CASSFRPSGVETQYF
TRBV5-1	TRBJ2-1	.	CASSLGQNEQFF
TRBV7-2	TRBJ1-6	.	CASSSDRNSPLHF
TRBV19	TRBJ1-1	.	CASSILGPGDTEAFF
TRBV2	TRBJ1-5	.	CASSVGQSGQPQHF
TRBV7-2	TRBJ1-4	.	CASSSRVGGENEKLFF
TRBV7-3	TRBJ2-5	.	CASSYSTSPQETQYF
TRBV7-9	TRBJ2-7	.	CASSLGKVTAYEQYF
TRBV7-7	TRBJ1-5	.	CASSLEYGQPQHF
TRBV11-3	TRBJ2-5	TRBD2	CASSRLAQETQYF
TRBV7-4	TRBJ1-2	TRBD1	CASSLGDRVSLGYTF
TRBV7-8	TRBJ2-7	.	CASSLAGSEVPYEQYF
TRBV5-1	TRBJ2-3	.	CASSQDPGGTDTQYF
TRBV20-1	TRBJ1-1	.	CSARDLKSGRKSTEAFF
TRBV10-2	TRBJ2-7	.	CASRLTAAYEQYF
TRBV29-1	TRBJ2-2	.	CSVEWDGSAGLSPGELFF
TRBV11-2	TRBJ2-7	.	CASSLGPNAEQYF
TRBV6-6	TRBJ2-3	.	CASTHREYTDTQYF
TRBV2	TRBJ1-1	.	CASKLAYGGTEALF
TRBV19	TRBJ1-1	.	CASSITGNAEAFF
TRBV7-2	TRBJ1-2	TRBD1	CASSPRTGLSYGYTF
TRBV7-2	TRBJ2-5	TRBD2	CASNLAGGPETQYF
TRBV19	TRBJ1-4	TRBD1	CASTRQGFEKLFF